This TCR beta chain was identified during a study of T-cell reconstitution after alpha-beta-depleted transplantation in children. Ten or more counts support this clonotype. Preparation of the TCRbeta library was carried out with unique molecular identifiers. TCRdb used MiXCR to reprocess the PCR reads, holding one entry per CDR3 protein. The table has under 850,000 distinct CDR3 sequences, roughly 13% seen once. The V and J ends lost 0 bases and 7 bases, in that order; junction bases with no gene match: 8. The length of the CDR3 is 16 residues. The germline V gene has CDR1 SGHRS and CDR2 YFSETQ. The source was PBMCs, collected before TCRalphabeta/CD19-depleted stem cell transplant. The sequence was obtained from a girl aged 2 to 9 with congenital amegakaryocytic thrombocytopenia, due to receive a stem cell transplant. This rearrangement joins TRBV5-1 to TRBJ2-1, with 9 bases matching TRBD1. The CDR3 region is CASSLVPGQGVNEQFF. The CDR3 nucleotides read TGCGCCAGCAGCTTGGTACCGGGACAGGGAGTGAATGAGCAGTTCTTC.